Listed here are 26 T cell receptor beta chains from one sample, sequenced in a study of blood T cell repertoires in COVID-19. The repertoire was sequenced with immunoSEQ multiplex PCR; TCRdb's copy has only in-frame clones and lacks some. The sample holds 300,000 to 400,000 clones, about 87% seen once. The sample comprised peripheral blood. The receptors shown here come from a woman between 50 and 59 years old who had recovered from COVID-19.

On this clone: At one end the junction does not follow the germline gene, possibly because of a read error. The chain recombines TRBV4-2 with TRBJ2-3; TRBD2 aligns across 7 bases. Germline CDR1 is LGHNA and CDR2 is YNFKEQ. CDR3 length: 16 residues. CDR3 nucleotide sequence: TGTGCCAGCAGCCAAGGGCGGGAGAGTAACACAGATACGCAATATTTT. This encodes CASSQGRESNTDTQYF.

The chain employs TRBV7-2 and TRBJ2-1, with D uncertain. Trimming left V 5 bases short and J 0 bases short, with 5 bases between. Germline CDR1 SGHTA, CDR2 FQGNSA. The CDR3 loop spans 13 amino acids. The CDR3 sequence: CASSPGSYNEQFF. The CDR3, as DNA: TGTGCCAGCAGCCCCGGCTCCTACAATGAGCAGTTCTTC.

This chain uses TRBV5-1 with TRBJ2-7; TRBD2 agrees at 9 bases. This CDR3 has 16 residues. With V trimmed by 0 bases and J by 2 bases, 6 bases remained unmatched. Per the germline V gene, CDR1 is SGHRS and CDR2 is YFSETQ. This chain's CDR3 is CASSLDPAGGPYEQYF. CDR3 sequence (DNA): TGCGCCAGCAGCTTGGATCCAGCGGGAGGCCCCTACGAGCAGTACTTC.

V usage is TRBV7-9 and J usage is TRBJ2-7; the D is unclear. The CDR3 covers 16 residues. Trimming took 4 bases from V and 3 from J, leaving 19 bases between them. CDR1 is SEHNR and CDR2 is FQNEAQ in the germline V gene (reference sequence). CDR3 loop: CASSSYSREPLYEQYF. CDR3 nucleotide sequence: TGTGCCAGCAGCTCTTACAGCCGCGAACCCCTCTACGAGCAGTACTTC.

The gene calls are TRBV28 and TRBJ1-5; D remains ambiguous. The CDR3 length is 12 residues. V was trimmed by 7 bases and J by 5 bases, leaving 9 bases between them. Germline CDR1 is MDHEN and CDR2 is SYDVKM. The CDR3 nucleotides are TGTGCCAGCACTACCGGAGATCAGCCCCAGCATTTT. Translating it yields CASTTGDQPQHF.

This clone turned up a few times. The J gene is TRBJ2-1, the V gene TRBV5-4, with a weak D call TRBD2 (7 bases). V lost 4 bases to trimming and J lost 4 bases, with 15 bases between them. Germline lookup yields CDR1 SGHNT and CDR2 YYREEE (reference sequence). This CDR3 is built from 15 residues. The CDR3 loop reads CASSPGAGAYNEQFF. CDR3 nucleotides: TGTGCCAGCAGCCCGGGCGCGGGGGCATACAATGAGCAGTTCTTC.

The chain recombines TRBV24-1 with TRBJ2-7; 8 bases map to TRBD2. This CDR3 has 16 residues. J gave up 6 bases and V 3 bases, and 12 bases lay outside the gene matches. Germline CDR1 KGHDR, CDR2 SFDVKD. In DNA form, the CDR3 reads TGTGCCACCAGTGATCGGATAGCGGGAATAGACGGCGAGCAGTACTTC. Protein: CATSDRIAGIDGEQYF.

This chain links TRBV4-3 with TRBJ2-7; 11 bases fit TRBD2. The CDR3 runs 19 residues. Trimming at V came to 3 bases and at J to 0 bases, leaving 13 bases not matched to a gene. Germline CDR1 LGHNA, CDR2 YSLEER. CDR3 protein: CASSQATRLAGSSSYEQYF. CDR3 DNA: TGCGCCAGCAGCCAGGCCACTAGACTAGCGGGGAGCAGCTCCTACGAGCAGTACTTC.

This clone was seen a single time. CDR3 DNA: TGTGCCAGCAGCGTAGGTGGGACATTGGGCACCGAAGCTTTCTTT. It specifies CASSVGGTLGTEAFF. This rearrangement joins TRBV9 to TRBJ1-1; a possible D gene is TRBD1 (6 bases). Looked up from germline, CDR1 is SGDLS and CDR2 is YYNGEE. V dropped 0 bases and J dropped 8 bases, with 17 bases sitting between them. The CDR3 spans 15 residues.

The chain is built from TRBV4-1 and TRBJ2-2; 9 bases align to TRBD2. This CDR3 is 17 amino acids long. The junction had 5 bases not matched to a gene; V was cut back by 1 base and J by 2 bases. Germline CDR1 reads MGHRA; CDR2 reads YSYEKL. The chain's CDR3 is CASSQVIAGVNTGELFF. The DNA for the CDR3 is TGCGCCAGCAGCCAAGTCATAGCGGGGGTTAACACCGGGGAGCTGTTTTTT.

This chain joins TRBV28 and TRBJ1-5; no clear D. This CDR3 has 14 amino acids. CDR1 MDHEN and CDR2 SYDVKM come from the germline V gene. V shed 3 bases and J shed 5 bases, with 11 bases lying between them. CDR3: CASSLGSRYQPQHF. The CDR3 bases are TGTGCCAGCAGTTTGGGCAGCCGCTATCAGCCCCAGCATTTT. The variable domain in full, with the rest retrieved from reference TRBV28 and TRBJ1-5, is DVKVTQSSRYLVKRTGEKVFLECVQDMDHENMFWYRQDPGLGLRLIYFSYDVKMKEKGDIPEGYSVSREKKERFSLILESASTNQTSMYLCASSLGSRYQPQHFGDGTRLSIL.

The chain links TRBV10-3 to TRBJ1-5; perhaps TRBD1 as D (5 bases). Germline V gene lookup returns CDR1 ENHRY and CDR2 SYGVKD. V was cut by 7 bases and J by 4 bases, with 11 bases left in between. The CDR3 has 13 amino acids. In nucleotides, the CDR3 is TGTGCCATCACCTCAGGGTGGAATCAGCCCCAGCATTTT. As protein: CAITSGWNQPQHF.

V is TRBV10-3 and J is TRBJ2-7; D is unclear. Trimming removed 4 bases at V and 7 bases at J, with 8 bases between. The germline V gene has CDR1 ENHRY and CDR2 SYGVKD. The CDR3 runs to 11 residues. The CDR3 region has the DNA TGTGCCATCAGTGGCACAGTTGAGCAGTACTTC. This gives the protein CAISGTVEQYF.

This chain links TRBV7-2 with TRBJ2-6; TRBD1 aligns across 9 bases. The length of the CDR3 is 18 residues. The trim removed 5 bases at V and 4 bases at J, leaving 12 bases unmatched. Germline CDR1 SGHTA, CDR2 FQGNSA. The CDR3 nucleotides read TGTGCCAGCAGCCCCCTCCCGGGACAGGGCCCCGGGGCCAACGTCCTGACTTTC. Translation gives CASSPLPGQGPGANVLTF.

The chain joins TRBV5-1 to TRBJ2-1, with 7 nucleotides matching TRBD1. The CDR3 contains 16 residues. The germline V gene encodes CDR1 SGHRS and CDR2 YFSETQ. The ends lost 2 bases at V and 3 bases at J; junction bases unmatched: 8. This CDR3 is CASSLDLAGGYNEQFF. The CDR3 nucleotides are TGCGCCAGCAGCTTAGACCTGGCAGGGGGCTACAATGAGCAGTTCTTC.

The chain uses TRBV14 and TRBJ2-3; D may be TRBD1 (6 bases). The V gene's germline CDR1 is SGHDN and CDR2 FVKESK. This CDR3 contains 15 residues. V was pared by 2 bases and J by 1 base, with 10 bases between. The CDR3 region has the DNA TGTGCCAGCAGCCAAAAAAGACAGGGCACAGATACGCAGTATTTT. Translation: CASSQKRQGTDTQYF.

This clone was seen a single time. The gene calls are TRBV5-4 and TRBJ2-7, with TRBD2 as a possible D gene (5 bases). V was cut by 4 bases and J by 4 bases, with 15 bases left in between. CDR3 length: 14 amino acids. CDR1 is SGHNT and CDR2 is YYREEE in the germline V gene (reference sequence). The CDR3 nucleotides read TGTGCCAGCAGCAACGCGAATGGAGGTTACGAGCAGTACTTC. Its translation: CASSNANGGYEQYF.

A few counts support this clone. V is TRBV7-3 and J is TRBJ2-7; D is possibly TRBD2 (6 bases). Trimming pared 1 base from V and 7 bases from J, leaving 17 bases between. The germline V gene encodes CDR1 SGHTA and CDR2 FQGTGA. The CDR3 totals 15 residues. The CDR3 reads CASSLNGGQGGEQYF. The CDR3 nucleotides read TGTGCCAGCAGCTTAAACGGAGGGCAGGGAGGAGAGCAGTACTTC.

The CDR3 sequence: CASSLIGVGEQFF. CDR3 sequence (DNA): TGTGCCAGCAGTTTAATCGGGGTGGGTGAGCAGTTCTTC. This chain joins TRBV12-3 or TRBV12-4 and TRBJ2-1, with D possibly matching TRBD2 (5 bases). The CDR3 totals 13 residues. With 2 bases removed from V and 9 bases from J, the gap between germline ends came to 11 bases.

The J gene is TRBJ2-5, the V gene TRBV30; D gene unclear. V lost 4 bases, J lost 2 bases, and 5 bases lay in between. This CDR3 region has 11 residues. In germline, CDR1 is GTSNPN, CDR2 SVGIG (reference sequence). CDR3 sequence reads: CAWKQQETQYF. In nucleotides, the CDR3 is TGTGCCTGGAAGCAACAAGAGACCCAGTACTTC.

This sequence joins TRBV3-1 (or the pseudogene TRBV3-2) and TRBJ2-4; D is uncertain. Trimming removed 4 bases at V and 3 bases at J, with 16 bases between. From germline, CDR1 is LGHDT and CDR2 YNNKEL (reference sequence). The CDR3 is made up of 16 amino acids. The CDR3 reads CASSPKWQVIKNIQYF. CDR3 DNA sequence: TGTGCCAGCAGCCCAAAATGGCAGGTTATCAAAAACATTCAGTACTTC.

In nucleotides, the CDR3 is TGTGCCATCAGTGCTAGCGGACAAGAGACCCAGTACTTC. It codes for CAISASGQETQYF. The genes are TRBV10-3 and TRBJ2-5, with 7 positions matching TRBD2. After removal of 4 bases from V and 2 bases from J, the junction contained 1 base not matched to a gene. CDR1 is ENHRY, CDR2 SYGVKD, per germline. The CDR3 spans 13 residues.

The V and J genes are TRBV3-1 (or the pseudogene TRBV3-2) and TRBJ1-3; 9 bases map to TRBD1. CDR3 size: 19 residues. The germline gives CDR1 LGHDT, CDR2 YNNKEL (reference sequence). Germline trimming cut 5 bases from V and 8 bases from J; bases unmatched to any gene: 22. CDR3 in DNA: TGTGCCAGCAGCTTACCCCCGGGACAGGGAATCCCGTCCGCGTACACCATATATTTT. It codes for CASSLPPGQGIPSAYTIYF.

The CDR3 protein is CASKTGTNTEAFF. In DNA, the CDR3 is TGTGCCAGTAAGACAGGGACAAACACTGAAGCTTTCTTT. This chain uses TRBV19 with TRBJ1-1, with TRBD1 matching 7 bases. The V segment lost 7 bases and the J segment 2 bases; nucleotides outside the gene matches: 4. This CDR3 comprises 13 residues. CDR1 is LNHDA and CDR2 is SQIVND in the germline V gene (reference sequence).

The V call is TRBV4-3, the J call TRBJ1-2, with 11 bases that match TRBD1. Germline V lookup: CDR1 LGHNA, CDR2 YSLEER. The CDR3 consists of 15 residues. Unmatched junction bases numbered 7, after V lost 3 bases and J lost 7 bases. The CDR3 protein is CASSHHGQGAFGYTF. CDR3 in DNA: TGCGCCAGCAGCCACCACGGACAGGGGGCGTTTGGCTACACCTTC.

This sequence joins TRBV5-5 and TRBJ1-1; D may be TRBD1 (5 bases). This CDR3 has 13 residues. Trimming shortened V by 2 bases and J by 8 bases, and 13 bases separated the two germline ends. CDR1 SGHKS and CDR2 YYEKEE come from the germline V gene (reference sequence). The CDR3 DNA reads TGTGCCAGCAGCTTTGAGGTAGCAGGGGAAGCTTTCTTT. Protein product: CASSFEVAGEAFF.